This TCR beta chain was documented in a study of circulating and synovial CD4+ cells in juvenile arthritis. Study results and caveats: Compared with bulk blood, circulating pathogenic-like lymphocytes shared substantially more CDR3 sequences with synovial T cells.

This clone was seen only once. The antigen remains undetermined. Patients with active juvenile idiopathic arthritis donated these samples. Produced via immunoSEQ multiplex PCR; TCRdb's table is partial and in-frame only. The repertoire includes some 15,000 clones, around nine tenths of them detected once, and approximately 0.73% sits in the top ten. This receptor was identified in a human donor with juvenile idiopathic arthritis. The sample was CD4+ T cells from blood.

CDR3: CSVGGMGETQYF. CDR3 nucleotides: TGCAGCGTTGGGGGCATGGGGGAGACCCAGTACTTC. The chain couples TRBV29-1 to TRBJ2-5; D perhaps matches TRBD1 (5 bases). Trimming pared 4 bases from V and 5 bases from J, leaving 11 bases between. The CDR3 covers 12 residues. Germline V CDR1 and CDR2: SQVTM, ANQGSEA. Combining the CDR3 with reference TRBV29-1 and TRBJ2-5 gives the whole variable domain SAVISQKPSRDICQRGTSLTIQCQVDSQVTMMFWYRQQPGQSLTLIATANQGSEATYESGFVIDKFPISRPNLTFSTLTVSNMSPEDSSIYLCSVGGMGETQYFGPGTRLLVL.